This TCR beta chain was recorded in a study of T cells in Graves' hyperthyroidism and ophthalmopathy. Researchers amplified the TCR beta CDR3 regions from RNA transcripts. A first-round RT-PCR of the TCR CDR3 used the HTBI primer set. MiXCR, applied by TCRdb to the multiplex PCR reads, yields one record per CDR3 protein. The table includes hundreds of thousands of distinct CDR3 sequences, about a fifth detected once. V lost 1 base to trimming and J lost 5 bases, with 13 bases between them. This CDR3 is built from 14 residues. Germline CDR1 SGHRS, CDR2 YFSETQ. This clonotype was seen only a few times. The PBMCs were sourced from fresh peripheral blood (around 9.3 ml).

The sequenced sample was blood. This clonotype was sampled from a man aged 30-40 years with Graves' ophthalmopathy. This sequence joins TRBV5-1 and TRBJ2-7; possible D gene TRBD1, 7 bases. CDR3 region: CASSLLQGRNEQYF. CDR3 DNA sequence: TGCGCCAGCAGCTTGCTACAGGGGAGGAACGAGCAGTACTTC.